These 17 T cell receptor beta chains were sequenced from one sample in a study of shared clonotypes between healthy human individuals. Terminally differentiated effector memory CD45RA+ cells were excluded from the naive CD8 cells, which were CD45RO-negative and positively selected for CCR7. TCRdb's table, derived via immunoSEQ multiplex PCR, lists solely in-frame clones and lacks some. Of hundreds of thousands of clones in the sample, 96% were seen once. What was sequenced was naive CD8+ T cells sorted from blood. The receptor set was obtained from a man aged 25 to 40 in good health.

Only one count was recorded for this clone. The chain carries TRBV14 and TRBJ2-7; D gene unclear. The CDR3 has 15 residues. The V end lost 1 base, the J end lost 3 bases, and 13 bases lay between the germline ends. CDR1 SGHDN and CDR2 FVKESK come from the germline V gene. CDR3 in DNA: TGTGCCAGCAGCCAAGTTTACGGATCCAACTACGAGCAGTACTTC. Translating gives CASSQVYGSNYEQYF.

This clone was seen just once. The J gene is TRBJ2-7, the V gene TRBV28; TRBD1 matches at 9 bases. The CDR3 consists of 14 residues. With V trimmed by 7 bases and J by 4 bases, 8 bases remained unmatched. Germline CDR1 and CDR2: MDHEN and SYDVKM. The CDR3 DNA follows: TGTGCCAGCACTACGGACAGGGGTTATTACGAGCAGTACTTC. Protein product: CASTTDRGYYEQYF.

The chain has TRBV19 and TRBJ2-3, with 13 bases matching TRBD2. V shed 3 bases and J 3 bases; nucleotides not matched to a gene: 9. The CDR3 is made up of 18 amino acids. CDR1 LNHDA and CDR2 SQIVND come from the germline V gene (reference sequence). CDR3: CASSIILGLAGKTDTQYF. The CDR3 region has the DNA TGTGCCAGTAGTATTATTCTGGGACTAGCGGGGAAAACAGATACGCAGTATTTT. Filled out from reference TRBV19 and TRBJ2-3, the complete variable domain reads DGGITQSPKYLFRKEGQNVTLSCEQNLNHDAMYWYRQDPGQGLRLIYYSQIVNDFQKGDIAEGYSVSREKKESFPLTVTSAQKNPTAFYLCASSIILGLAGKTDTQYFGPGTRLTVL.

This sequence joins TRBV7-9 and TRBJ2-1, with TRBD2 identical over 14 bases. Trimming removed 2 bases from V and 3 bases from J; junction bases left unmatched: 3. This CDR3 comprises 17 residues. Germline CDR1 and CDR2: SEHNR and FQNEAQ (reference sequence). The DNA of the CDR3 is TGTGCCAGCAGCTTAAGGACTAGCGGGAGGCTCTACAATGAGCAGTTCTTC. As protein: CASSLRTSGRLYNEQFF.

The chain recombines TRBV9 with TRBJ2-2; D uncertain. The germline CDR1 and CDR2 sequences are SGDLS and YYNGEE. This CDR3 has 12 residues. V was cut by 4 bases and J by 7 bases, with 8 bases left in between. The CDR3 reads CASSTNHGELFF. DNA of the CDR3: TGTGCCAGCAGCACGAACCACGGGGAGCTGTTTTTT.

V usage is TRBV2 and J usage is TRBJ2-7, with 10 positions matching TRBD2. Germline CDR1 reads SNHLY; CDR2 reads FYNNEI. The CDR3 spans 19 residues. Trimming at V came to 5 bases and at J to 5 bases, leaving 21 bases not matched to a gene. The CDR3 DNA sequence: TGTGCCAGCAGTTCCCCGAGAGAGATTACTAGCGGGAAGATGGACGAGCAGTACTTC. Protein product: CASSSPREITSGKMDEQYF. Combining the CDR3 with reference TRBV2 and TRBJ2-7 gives the whole variable domain EPEVTQTPSHQVTQMGQEVILRCVPISNHLYFYWYRQILGQKVEFLVSFYNNEISEKSEIFDDQFSVERPDGSNFTLKIRSTKLEDSAMYFCASSSPREITSGKMDEQYFGPGTRLTVT.

The chain recombines TRBV29-1 with TRBJ2-5, with TRBD2 as a possible D gene (6 bases). Germline V gene lookup returns CDR1 SQVTM and CDR2 ANQGSEA. The CDR3 sequence is 15 residues long. V was cut by 3 bases and J by 5 bases, with 19 bases left in between. CDR3 nucleotides: TGCAGCGTTGAGGTCTCGGACTACCGGCGCGAGACCCAGTACTTC. It specifies CSVEVSDYRRETQYF.

The CDR3 spells CASSESGGNEKLFF. For the CDR3, the DNA is TGTGCCAGCAGTGAATCTGGGGGTAATGAAAAACTGTTTTTT. V usage is TRBV25-1 and J usage is TRBJ1-4, with D tentatively TRBD1 (5 bases). The CDR3 has 14 residues. Per the germline V gene, CDR1 is MGHDK and CDR2 is SYGVNS. V gave up 1 base and J gave up 4 bases, with 7 bases separating them.

V is TRBV4-1 and J is TRBJ1-4; D might be TRBD1 (6 bases). Germline-derived CDR1 and CDR2 are MGHRA and YSYEKL. This CDR3 spans 14 amino acids. Between the trimmed V and J ends, which lost 3 bases and 7 bases, there was a span of 12 bases. This CDR3 is CASSHMGAPEKLFF. CDR3 DNA sequence: TGCGCCAGCAGCCACATGGGGGCGCCTGAAAAACTGTTTTTT.

The V and J genes are TRBV6-4 and TRBJ2-1; tentatively, D is TRBD1 (6 bases). This CDR3 is built from 16 residues. Germline V gene sequence: CDR1 MRHNA, CDR2 SNTAGT. Deletions cut 6 bases from V and 8 bases from J, with 23 bases between. Here the CDR3 DNA reads TGTGCCAGCAGCTCCCTTGGTGGCCCAGGGGCGGATGAGCAGTTCTTC. Amino acid sequence: CASSSLGGPGADEQFF.

The rearrangement joins TRBV30 to TRBJ2-7, with D possibly called TRBD1 or TRBD2 (5 bases each). Germline V CDR1 and CDR2: GTSNPN, SVGIG (reference sequence). This CDR3 spans 13 amino acids. The ends were cut back, 4 bases at V and 3 bases at J, with 13 bases in the middle. CDR3 nucleotide sequence: TGTGCCTGGATGGGACCACCCCACTACGAGCAGTACTTC. This encodes CAWMGPPHYEQYF. The full variable domain, its missing parts supplied by reference TRBV30 and TRBJ2-7, is SQTIHQWPATLVQPVGSPLSLECTVEGTSNPNLYWYRQAAGRGLQLLFYSVGIGQISSEVPQNLSASRPQDRQFILSSKKLLLSDSGFYLCAWMGPPHYEQYFGPGTRLTVT.

The chain is built from TRBV5-4 and TRBJ1-5, with unresolved D. V was clipped by 3 bases and J by 4 bases, with 8 bases between them. This CDR3 has 13 residues. Germline V gene sequence: CDR1 SGHNT, CDR2 YYREEE (reference sequence). The CDR3 region has the DNA TGTGCCAGCAGCTCTCGCCCAAATCAGCCCCAGCATTTT. This translates into CASSSRPNQPQHF.

Comment on this clone: Other DNA sequences from this sample encode an identical CDR3 as well. The chain uses TRBV5-1 and TRBJ2-6; TRBD1 might be the D (6 bases). This CDR3 has 17 residues. V was trimmed by 4 bases and J by 0 bases, leaving 14 bases between them. Germline CDR1 SGHRS, CDR2 YFSETQ. CDR3 nucleotide sequence: TGCGCCAGCAGCCCGACAGGTACAAGCTCTGGGGCCAACGTCCTGACTTTC. This encodes CASSPTGTSSGANVLTF.

The chain is built from TRBV11-2 and TRBJ2-3; TRBD2 matches at 7 bases. The V gene end was trimmed by 0 bases and the J gene end by 4 bases; junction bases not matched to a gene: 16. This CDR3 contains 19 residues. Per germline, CDR1 SGHAT and CDR2 FQNNGV. The CDR3 sequence is CASSLELAGVFRLSDTQYF. DNA of the CDR3: TGTGCCAGCAGCTTAGAATTGGCGGGAGTGTTCAGACTCTCAGATACGCAGTATTTT.

This chain links TRBV9 with TRBJ1-4; weak D call: TRBD1 (6 bases). The V gene's germline CDR1 is SGDLS and CDR2 YYNGEE. The CDR3 extends over 15 amino acids. V lost 1 base and J lost 3, with 10 bases in between. The CDR3 reads CASSVTGSSNEKLFF. The CDR3 nucleotides are TGTGCCAGCAGCGTAACAGGGTCGTCTAATGAAAAACTGTTTTTT.

The chain combines TRBV28 with TRBJ2-1; TRBD2 aligns across 7 bases. The CDR3 covers 15 residues. The V segment lost 7 bases and the J segment 0 bases; nucleotides outside the gene matches: 6. Germline assignment: CDR1 MDHEN and CDR2 SYDVKM. The CDR3 DNA sequence: TGTGCCAGCATTGACGGCGGGAGCTCCTACAATGAGCAGTTCTTC. As protein: CASIDGGSSYNEQFF.

This clone has a single count. V gene TRBV27 combines with J gene TRBJ2-2; D gene uncertain. With 1 base removed from V and 3 bases from J, the gap between germline ends came to 6 bases. Germline V gene data show CDR1 as MNHEY and CDR2 as SMNVEV (reference sequence). The CDR3 totals 14 residues. The CDR3 sequence: CASSLLGYTGELFF. In DNA, the CDR3 is TGTGCCAGCAGTTTATTGGGCTACACCGGGGAGCTGTTTTTT.